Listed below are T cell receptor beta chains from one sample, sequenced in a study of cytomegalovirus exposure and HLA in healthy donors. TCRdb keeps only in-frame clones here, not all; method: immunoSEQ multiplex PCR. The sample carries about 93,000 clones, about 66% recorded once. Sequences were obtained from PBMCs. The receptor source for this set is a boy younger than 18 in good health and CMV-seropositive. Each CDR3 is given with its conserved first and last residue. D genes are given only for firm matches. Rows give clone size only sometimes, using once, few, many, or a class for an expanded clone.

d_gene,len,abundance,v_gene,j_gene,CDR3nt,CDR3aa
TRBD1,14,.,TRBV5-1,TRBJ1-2,TGCGCCAGCAGCCCCAGGACAGGTTTTGATGGCTACACCTTC,CASSPRTGFDGYTF
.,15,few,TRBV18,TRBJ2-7,TGTGCCAGCTCCCCCCGGCAGGGAAGGTTCTACGAGCAGTACTTC,CASSPRQGRFYEQYF
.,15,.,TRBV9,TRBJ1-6,TGTGCCAGCAGCTTAGCTCCCAGTCCCGATTCACCCCTCCACTTT,CASSLAPSPDSPLHF
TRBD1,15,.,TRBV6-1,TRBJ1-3,TGTGCCAGCAGGGACCGGGACAGGGGAGGGGACACCATATATTTT,CASRDRDRGGDTIYF
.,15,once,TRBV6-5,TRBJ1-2,TGTGCCAGCAGTAGAAACTCTGGGGGCTTCTATGGCTACACCTTC,CASSRNSGGFYGYTF
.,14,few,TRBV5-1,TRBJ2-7,TGCGCCAGCAGCCTCTGGGGGACATCTGACGAGCAGTACTTC,CASSLWGTSDEQYF
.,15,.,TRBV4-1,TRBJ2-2,TGCGCCAGCAGCCAACTAGGCTTAACGTACGGGGAGCTGTTTTTT,CASSQLGLTYGELFF
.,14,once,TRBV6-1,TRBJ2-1,TGTGCCAGCAGTAGGACGGACAGTGGGAATGAGCAGTTCTTC,CASSRTDSGNEQFF
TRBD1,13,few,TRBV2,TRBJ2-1,TGTGCCAGCACTCAGACAGGGACGAATGAGCAGTTCTTC,CASTQTGTNEQFF
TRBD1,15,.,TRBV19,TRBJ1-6,TGTGCCAGTAGTACGACAGGGGTAGGGAATTCACCCCTCCACTTT,CASSTTGVGNSPLHF
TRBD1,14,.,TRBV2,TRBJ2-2,TGTGCCAGCAGTGGGGCAAGGGGGCCCGGGGAGCTGTTTTTT,CASSGARGPGELFF
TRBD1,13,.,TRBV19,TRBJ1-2,TGTGCCAGTAGCCCCGGGACAGGCTATGGCTACACCTTC,CASSPGTGYGYTF
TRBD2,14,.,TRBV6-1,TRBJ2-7,TGTGCCAGCAGCCTACTAGCGGCGAACTACGAGCAGTACTTC,CASSLLAANYEQYF
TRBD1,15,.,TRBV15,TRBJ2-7,TGTGCCACCAGCAGAACCGGGACAGGGACCTACGAGCAGTACTTC,CATSRTGTGTYEQYF
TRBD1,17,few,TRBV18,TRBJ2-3,TGTGCCAGCTCACCAATGGGGGGACAGGGGATCACAGATACGCAGTATTTT,CASSPMGGQGITDTQYF
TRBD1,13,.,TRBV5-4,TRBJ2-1,TGTGCCAGCAGCGTGACAGGGGCCAATGAGCAGTTCTTC,CASSVTGANEQFF
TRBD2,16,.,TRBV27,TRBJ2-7,TGTGCCAGCAAATCTACAGGGACTAGCGGGCCGTACGAGCAGTACTTC,CASKSTGTSGPYEQYF
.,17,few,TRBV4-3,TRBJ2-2,TGCGCCAGCAGCCCCCTAGGGGGGACAGTTAAAACCGGGGAGCTGTTTTTT,CASSPLGGTVKTGELFF
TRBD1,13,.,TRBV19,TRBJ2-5,TGTGCCAGTAGTATTGGACAGGGAAAGACCCAGTACTTC,CASSIGQGKTQYF
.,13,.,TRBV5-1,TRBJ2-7,TGCGCCAGCAGCTGGGGCACCTCCTACGAGCAGTACTTC,CASSWGTSYEQYF
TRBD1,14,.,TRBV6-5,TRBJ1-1,TGTGCCAGCACCGACGGACAGGGGAACGCTGAAGCTTTCTTT,CASTDGQGNAEAFF
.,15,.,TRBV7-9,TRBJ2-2,TGTTCCAGCAGCTTAGGGGCAGGGGCGAGCGGGGAGCTGTTTTTT,CSSSLGAGASGELFF
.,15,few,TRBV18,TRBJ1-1,TGTGCCAGCTCACCGCTGGACACAACAGACACTGAAGCTTTCTTT,CASSPLDTTDTEAFF
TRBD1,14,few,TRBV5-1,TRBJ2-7,TGCGCCAGCAGCTTGGTGGACAGGGGCTACGAGCAGTACTTC,CASSLVDRGYEQYF
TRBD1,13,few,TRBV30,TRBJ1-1,TGTGCCTGGAGGGCAGGGGGTATCACTGAAGCTTTCTTT,CAWRAGGITEAFF
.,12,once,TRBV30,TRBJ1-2,TGTGCCTGGACCCCAGAGGACTATGGCTACACCTTC,CAWTPEDYGYTF